This paragraph reports one T cell receptor beta chain. This specimen comes from a study of shared clonotypes between healthy human individuals. On the study more broadly: Samples came from a couple of female and a few male donors aged 18 to 49. Donors had three CD4 naive, three CD4 memory, two CD8 naive and one CD8 memory plate apiece.

When replicate PCRs were run on sorted subsets, they used 200 to 250 ng DNA, approximately 33,000 T cell genomes. The table came from immunoSEQ multiplex PCR; TCRdb's copy has only in-frame clones and leaves some out. The table includes 1,400,000 or so clones, approximately 98.5% detected once. There are 14 residues in the CDR3. V lost 3 bases, J lost 7 bases, and 4 bases stayed unmatched. Germline CDR1 SGDLS, CDR2 YYNGEE. The chain couples TRBV9 to TRBJ2-7; 13 nucleotides match TRBD2. The TCR was taken from a man aged 25-45 years in good health. Sequencing input: naive CD4+ T cells sorted from blood. Subset of the sample: CD45RA+ positively selected. CDR3 amino acids: CASSELAGGREQYF. CDR3 bases: TGTGCCAGCAGCGAACTAGCGGGAGGGCGTGAGCAGTACTTC.